The 26 T cell receptor beta chains reported below all come from one sample, sequenced in a study of PD-1 blockade in classical Hodgkin lymphoma. Time point of the sample: cycle 4 day 1 (C4D1), after five to seven weeks of nivolumab. Every patient had relapsed following autologous stem cell transplantation, and cohorts differed in brentuximab vedotin exposure. Libraries were prepared by immunoSEQ multiplex PCR; TCRdb keeps only in-frame clonotypes and omits some of them. This sample carries some 19,000 clones, over 70% of them seen once, and the ten largest clones take roughly 21%. The sample consisted of peripheral blood mononuclear cells (PBMCs), taken before the fourth cycle of nivolumab. Receptors were obtained from a human donor with classical Hodgkin lymphoma.

The rearrangement joins TRBV10-3 to TRBJ2-7; D gene ambiguous. The V end lost 10 bases, the J end lost 0 bases, and 19 bases lay between the germline ends. The CDR3 runs to 15 residues. Germline loops: CDR1 ENHRY, CDR2 SYGVKD. CDR3 sequence: CASSPSLGSSYEQYF. CDR3 coding DNA: TGTGCCAGCAGCCCATCGTTGGGAAGCTCCTACGAGCAGTACTTC.

This chain connects TRBV6-5 to TRBJ1-2, with 9 bases aligning to TRBD1. CDR3 size: 14 residues. Losses at the gene ends were 3 bases for V and 7 bases for J; bases not matched to a gene: 6. CDR1 is MNHEY, CDR2 SVGAGI, per germline. The CDR3 spells CASSYVGQGVGYTF. The CDR3 DNA reads TGTGCCAGCAGTTATGTGGGACAGGGAGTTGGCTACACCTTC.

The chain combines TRBV4-1 with TRBJ1-1; D gene unclear. V lost 2 bases and J lost 4, with 8 bases in between. This CDR3 comprises 13 residues. The germline gives CDR1 MGHRA, CDR2 YSYEKL. The DNA of the CDR3 is TGCGCCAGCAGCCAAACGGGGTCCACTGAAGCTTTCTTT. Protein product: CASSQTGSTEAFF.

This clone was counted only a few times. The chain carries TRBV23-1 and TRBJ2-3, with D possibly matching TRBD2 (5 bases). TRBV23-1 is marked as an open reading frame, function uncertain. The CDR3 has 16 amino acids. Trimming shortened V by 4 bases and J by 4 bases, and 18 bases separated the two germline ends. In DNA form, the CDR3 reads TGCGCCAGCAGTCCCCACTACGGGGAGAATTCAGATACGCAGTATTTT. As protein: CASSPHYGENSDTQYF.

This clone was seen only a few times. This sequence joins TRBV18 and TRBJ1-5; D gene uncertain. The CDR3 length is 13 residues. The V end lost 8 bases, the J end lost 7 bases, and 15 bases lay between the germline ends. Per the germline V gene, CDR1 is KGHSH and CDR2 is LQKENI. CDR3 region: CASTYDNAQPQHF. In DNA, the CDR3 is TGTGCCAGCACCTACGATAATGCCCAGCCCCAGCATTTT.

The chain employs TRBV5-4 and TRBJ2-7; TRBD1 aligns across 9 bases. V was pared by 4 bases and J by 3 bases, with 8 bases of the junction left unmatched. The CDR3 is made up of 15 amino acids. Germline assignment: CDR1 SGHNT and CDR2 YYREEE (reference sequence). The CDR3 here is CASSHKTGGDYEQYF. In DNA, the CDR3 is TGTGCCAGCAGCCACAAGACAGGGGGAGACTACGAGCAGTACTTC.

This chain joins TRBV23-1 and TRBJ1-1; D not certain. TRBV23-1 is recorded as an ORF, its role being uncertain. V was pared by 0 bases and J by 4 bases, with 9 bases between. The CDR3 consists of 14 residues. CDR3 in amino acids: CASSQSETRTEAFF. The CDR3 nucleotides are TGCGCCAGCAGTCAATCAGAAACTCGCACTGAAGCTTTCTTT.

The CDR3 DNA follows: TGTGCCAGCAGCTTAGGTTTATTGGCTGAAAAACTGTTTTTT. Its translation is CASSLGLLAEKLFF. The rearrangement joins TRBV7-6 to TRBJ1-4, with unresolved D. Between the trimmed V and J ends, which lost 1 base and 7 bases, there was a span of 10 bases. Per germline, CDR1 SGHVS and CDR2 FNYEAQ. The CDR3 totals 14 residues.

The CDR3 loop reads CATSRESGWEPDTQYF. CDR3 bases: TGTGCCACCAGCAGAGAATCTGGGTGGGAGCCAGATACGCAGTATTTT. This chain links TRBV15 with TRBJ2-3, with a possible D match to TRBD2 (5 bases). CDR3 size: 16 residues. With 0 bases removed from V and 4 bases from J, the gap between germline ends came to 14 bases. Germline values: CDR1 LNHNV, CDR2 YYDKDF (reference sequence).

The chain carries TRBV15 and TRBJ1-2; D gene unclear. The germline gives CDR1 LNHNV, CDR2 YYDKDF (reference sequence). Trimming stripped 0 bases from V and 4 bases from J, with 9 bases between. The CDR3 consists of 14 residues. The CDR3 sequence is CATSRETRGYGYTF. The CDR3 DNA is TGTGCCACCAGCAGAGAGACTCGGGGCTATGGCTACACCTTC. Looking up the rest from reference TRBV15 and TRBJ1-2 gives the full variable domain: DAMVIQNPRYQVTQFGKPVTLSCSQTLNHNVMYWYQQKSSQAPKLLFHYYDKDFNNEADTPDNFQSRRPNTSFCFLDIRSPGLGDTAMYLCATSRETRGYGYTFGSGTRLTVV.

CDR3 bases: TGTGCCAGCAGCTTAGCTCTGAACACTGAAGCTTTCTTT. Protein: CASSLALNTEAFF. This sequence joins TRBV7-6 and TRBJ1-1; no reliable D call. Germline CDR1 is SGHVS and CDR2 is FNYEAQ. V lost 0 bases and J lost 0, with 2 bases in between. This CDR3 comprises 13 residues. Looking up the rest from reference TRBV7-6 and TRBJ1-1 gives the full variable domain: GAGVSQSPRYKVTKRGQDVALRCDPISGHVSLYWYRQALGQGPEFLTYFNYEAQQDKSGLPNDRFSAERPEGSISTLTIQRTEQRDSAMYRCASSLALNTEAFFGQGTRLTVV.

CDR3 amino acids: CASSSGQENTGELFF. DNA for the CDR3: TGCGCCAGCAGCTCGGGACAGGAGAACACCGGGGAGCTGTTTTTT. The chain is built from TRBV5-1 and TRBJ2-2; 8 bases are a match to TRBD1. This CDR3 is built from 15 residues. Trimming removed 3 bases from V and 1 base from J; junction bases left unmatched: 2. Germline assignment: CDR1 SGHRS and CDR2 YFSETQ.

The rearrangement links TRBV29-1 to TRBJ1-4; 9 bases fit TRBD1. This CDR3 comprises 14 residues. Germline trimming cut 7 bases from V and 8 bases from J; bases unmatched to any gene: 11. The germline V gene has CDR1 SQVTM and CDR2 ANQGSEA. The CDR3 here is CSAQGARRREKLFF. DNA of the CDR3: TGCAGCGCACAGGGGGCGCGGCGTAGGGAAAAACTGTTTTTT.

The V and J genes are TRBV5-1 and TRBJ2-5; the D is unclear. Trimming pared 0 bases from V and 4 bases from J, leaving 7 bases between. The CDR3 length is 13 residues. The germline V gene encodes CDR1 SGHRS and CDR2 YFSETQ. The CDR3 DNA sequence: TGCGCCAGCAGCTTGGGCAACGGAGAGACCCAGTACTTC. Translating it yields CASSLGNGETQYF.

V gene TRBV13 combines with J gene TRBJ2-1; 9 nucleotides line up with TRBD2. The trim removed 5 bases at V and 12 bases at J, leaving 14 bases unmatched. CDR1 and CDR2 from the germline V gene are PRHDT and FYEKMQ (reference sequence). The CDR3 is 15 amino acids. The CDR3 DNA sequence: TGTGCCAGCAGCCCCGGGGGTAGCGGGAGTAGGGGGCAGTTCTTC. This translates into CASSPGGSGSRGQFF.

The chain couples TRBV5-1 to TRBJ2-7, with TRBD2 identical over 7 bases. CDR3 size: 15 residues. V dropped 1 base and J dropped 5; count of bases not matched to a gene: 9. Germline V CDR1 and CDR2: SGHRS, YFSETQ. The CDR3 sequence is CASSLSGGSGDEQYF. DNA for the CDR3: TGCGCCAGCAGCTTGTCTGGCGGGAGTGGGGACGAGCAGTACTTC.

This clone was recorded only once. This chain links TRBV5-1 with TRBJ2-7; 7 bases map to TRBD2. The germline V gene has CDR1 SGHRS and CDR2 YFSETQ. Trimming at V came to 2 bases and at J to 2 bases, leaving 4 bases not matched to a gene. This CDR3 contains 14 residues. CDR3 sequence (DNA): TGCGCCAGCAGCTTCGGGGGAGGGCCCTACGAGCAGTACTTC. It yields the protein CASSFGGGPYEQYF.

The chain links TRBV10-1 to TRBJ2-7; the D gene is possibly TRBD2 (5 bases). Deletions cut 9 bases from V and 2 bases from J, with 11 bases between. Germline values: CDR1 WNHNN, CDR2 SYGVQD (reference sequence). The CDR3 extends over 12 amino acids. CDR3 sequence (DNA): TGCGCCAGTGGACGGGATACCTACGAGCAGTACTTC. Amino acid sequence: CASGRDTYEQYF.

V is TRBV5-6 and J is TRBJ2-7, with 9 bases fitting TRBD1. J gave up 3 bases and V 2 bases, and 3 bases lay outside the gene matches. This CDR3 is 14 amino acids long. From germline, CDR1 is SGHDT and CDR2 YYEEEE. The CDR3 loop reads CASSFYRGLYEQYF. CDR3 coding DNA: TGTGCCAGCAGCTTTTACAGGGGGCTCTACGAGCAGTACTTC.

The chain has TRBV15 and TRBJ2-1; no firm D call. V was shortened by 2 bases and J by 10 bases, with 12 bases between the two germline ends. The CDR3 totals 13 residues. Looked up from germline, CDR1 is LNHNV and CDR2 is YYDKDF (reference sequence). In DNA, the CDR3 is TGTGCCACCAGCAGAAGTGCCAATCAAGAGCAGTTCTTC. This translates into CATSRSANQEQFF.

V is TRBV6-5 and J is TRBJ2-2; TRBD2 aligns across 7 bases. The CDR3 has 15 amino acids. CDR1 and CDR2 (germline): MNHEY, SVGAGI. The V and J ends lost 6 bases and 0 bases, in that order; junction bases with no gene match: 4. This CDR3 reads CASRVAGANTGELFF. CDR3 coding DNA: TGTGCCAGCAGGGTCGCGGGGGCGAACACCGGGGAGCTGTTTTTT.

The chain has TRBV5-6 and TRBJ2-7; D perhaps matches TRBD1 (6 bases). The ends were cut back, 3 bases at V and 6 bases at J, with 10 bases in the middle. The V gene's germline CDR1 is SGHDT and CDR2 YYEEEE. The CDR3 totals 12 residues. The CDR3 protein is CASSSDSSEQYF. The CDR3, as DNA: TGTGCCAGCAGCTCGGACAGCAGCGAGCAGTACTTC.

The genes are TRBV2 and TRBJ1-5, with 9 bases fitting TRBD1. V dropped 5 bases and J dropped 1; count of bases not matched to a gene: 3. Germline-derived CDR1 and CDR2 are SNHLY and FYNNEI. The CDR3 spans 15 residues. CDR3 protein: CASSTGTGSNQPQHF. In DNA, the CDR3 is TGTGCCAGCAGTACCGGGACAGGGAGCAATCAGCCCCAGCATTTT.

This clone was recorded a few times. The chain combines TRBV11-1 with TRBJ2-7; D remains ambiguous. This CDR3 is 14 amino acids long. The germline V gene encodes CDR1 SGHAT and CDR2 FQDESV (reference sequence). Trimming took off 5 bases at V and 4 bases at J, with 15 bases between the two ends. CDR3: CASSIAVALYEQYF. The CDR3 bases are TGTGCCAGCAGCATTGCCGTCGCCCTTTACGAGCAGTACTTC.

The rearrangement uses TRBV2 and TRBJ2-4; D possibly matches TRBD1 or TRBD2 (6 bases each). CDR1 and CDR2 from the germline V gene are SNHLY and FYNNEI. Deletions cut 7 bases from V and 7 bases from J, with 14 bases between. This CDR3 has 13 amino acids. The CDR3 region is CASIERGGNIQYF. CDR3 in DNA: TGTGCCAGCATTGAGAGAGGGGGGAACATTCAGTACTTC.

V usage is TRBV15 and J usage is TRBJ2-6; D is perhaps TRBD1 or TRBD2 (5 bases each). The CDR3 runs to 18 residues. CDR1 LNHNV and CDR2 YYDKDF come from the germline V gene (reference sequence). Trimming left V 5 bases short and J 0 bases short, with 17 bases between. The CDR3 is CATSRSPGAFSGANVLTF. The CDR3 DNA sequence: TGTGCCACCAGCCGGAGCCCCGGGGCCTTCTCTGGGGCCAACGTCCTGACTTTC.